Listed below are T cell receptor beta chains from one sample, sequenced in a study of shared clonotypes between healthy human individuals. The assay was immunoSEQ multiplex PCR, and TCRdb's table has in-frame clones only and misses some. The sample records 1,400,000 or so clones, approximately 98.5% being singletons. Sequences were obtained from naive CD4+ T cells sorted from blood. The origin of the receptors is a young man in good health. CDR3s include the opening cysteine and the closing phenylalanine or tryptophan. Each record gives: D gene, J gene, clone size, V gene, CDR3 DNA, CDR3 protein. D genes are given only for firm matches. A row's size may be missing; if present it is once, few, many or a size class.

d_gene: NA
j_gene: TRBJ2-3
abundance: NA
v_gene: TRBV5-1
CDR3nt: TGCGCCAGCAGAGGGAGGGGGGGTTCAGATACGCAGTATTTT
CDR3aa: CASRGRGGSDTQYF

d_gene: TRBD2
j_gene: TRBJ2-5
abundance: NA
v_gene: TRBV27
CDR3nt: TGTGCCAGCAGTCCACTAGCGGGAGGGTTTGGGACCCAGTACTTC
CDR3aa: CASSPLAGGFGTQYF

d_gene: NA
j_gene: TRBJ2-6
abundance: NA
v_gene: TRBV5-1
CDR3nt: TGCGCCAGCAGAGTTGTTTACAGGAAAAGCTCTGGGGCCAACGTCCTGACTTTC
CDR3aa: CASRVVYRKSSGANVLTF

d_gene: NA
j_gene: TRBJ1-2
abundance: NA
v_gene: TRBV9
CDR3nt: TGTGCCAGCAGCGTAGCTGACTCCTATGGCTACACCTTC
CDR3aa: CASSVADSYGYTF

d_gene: NA
j_gene: TRBJ2-2
abundance: NA
v_gene: TRBV28
CDR3nt: TGTGCCAGCAGCCTTTTCCCCGGGGAGCTGTTTTTT
CDR3aa: CASSLFPGELFF

d_gene: TRBD1
j_gene: TRBJ2-1
abundance: NA
v_gene: TRBV7-7
CDR3nt: TGTGCTAGCAGCTTTGACAGGGGAGGCTACAATGAGCAGTTCTTC
CDR3aa: CASSFDRGGYNEQFF

d_gene: NA
j_gene: TRBJ2-5
abundance: NA
v_gene: TRBV11-2
CDR3nt: TGTGCCAGCAGCTTAATGTCGGACAGCCTGAAGGAGACCCAGTACTTC
CDR3aa: CASSLMSDSLKETQYF

d_gene: NA
j_gene: TRBJ1-1
abundance: once
v_gene: TRBV28
CDR3nt: TGTGCCAGCAGTGAATGGGGGACTGAAGCTTTCTTT
CDR3aa: CASSEWGTEAFF

d_gene: NA
j_gene: TRBJ2-3
abundance: NA
v_gene: TRBV30
CDR3nt: TGTGCCTGGAGTCCTGGCACAGATACGCAGTATTTT
CDR3aa: CAWSPGTDTQYF

d_gene: NA
j_gene: TRBJ1-1
abundance: NA
v_gene: TRBV27
CDR3nt: TGTGCCAGCGTGATGCAGAAAAACACTGAAGCTTTCTTT
CDR3aa: CASVMQKNTEAFF

d_gene: NA
j_gene: TRBJ1-2
abundance: NA
v_gene: TRBV2
CDR3nt: TGTGCCAGCAGTTCCAGGGCCAGAAACTATGGCTACACCTTC
CDR3aa: CASSSRARNYGYTF

d_gene: NA
j_gene: TRBJ1-2
abundance: NA
v_gene: TRBV2
CDR3nt: TGTGCCACCCTCCGAGCAGCTAACTATGGCTACACCTTC
CDR3aa: CATLRAANYGYTF

d_gene: TRBD1
j_gene: TRBJ1-5
abundance: NA
v_gene: TRBV27
CDR3nt: TGTGCCACCCGGACAGGGCGACCCAATCAGCCCCAGCATTTT
CDR3aa: CATRTGRPNQPQHF

d_gene: NA
j_gene: TRBJ2-7
abundance: NA
v_gene: TRBV30
CDR3nt: TGTGCCTGGACAGGGGCCGACGAGCAGTACTTC
CDR3aa: CAWTGADEQYF

d_gene: NA
j_gene: TRBJ2-3
abundance: NA
v_gene: TRBV29-1
CDR3nt: TGCAGCACATTGGGGGGTCCGGCCGGGTGGACAGATACGCAGTATTTT
CDR3aa: CSTLGGPAGWTDTQYF

d_gene: TRBD1
j_gene: TRBJ1-3
abundance: NA
v_gene: TRBV5-4
CDR3nt: TGTGCCAGCAGCCCGACCCCCGGGACAGGGACATCCACCATATATTTT
CDR3aa: CASSPTPGTGTSTIYF

d_gene: NA
j_gene: TRBJ2-7
abundance: NA
v_gene: TRBV18
CDR3nt: TGTGCCAGCTCACCGACAATGTCCTACGAGCAGTACTTC
CDR3aa: CASSPTMSYEQYF

d_gene: NA
j_gene: TRBJ2-7
abundance: NA
v_gene: TRBV7-2
CDR3nt: TGTGCCAGCAGCTTAGGGGGCGCCGGGACTTTCCCCGGGTACTTC
CDR3aa: CASSLGGAGTFPGYF

d_gene: NA
j_gene: TRBJ2-7
abundance: NA
v_gene: TRBV5-4
CDR3nt: TGTGCCAGCAGCAGCCCCGGGACGGACTACGAGCAGTACTTC
CDR3aa: CASSSPGTDYEQYF

d_gene: NA
j_gene: TRBJ1-3
abundance: NA
v_gene: TRBV21-1
CDR3nt: TGTGCCAGCAGCAAAGACTGTACGGAAGACTCTGGAAACACCATATATTTT
CDR3aa: CASSKDCTEDSGNTIYF

d_gene: NA
j_gene: TRBJ2-1
abundance: NA
v_gene: TRBV9
CDR3nt: TGTGCCAGCAGCGTAGCTTCGGGACTTTACAATGAGCAGTTCTTC
CDR3aa: CASSVASGLYNEQFF

d_gene: NA
j_gene: TRBJ2-7
abundance: NA
v_gene: TRBV5-5
CDR3nt: TGTGCCAGCAGCTTGTTGGCTAGTAGGCAGTACTTC
CDR3aa: CASSLLASRQYF

d_gene: NA
j_gene: TRBJ2-7
abundance: NA
v_gene: TRBV9
CDR3nt: TGTGCCAGCAGCGTAGGCGGCTCCTACGAGCAGTACTTC
CDR3aa: CASSVGGSYEQYF

d_gene: TRBD2
j_gene: TRBJ2-7
abundance: NA
v_gene: TRBV5-1
CDR3nt: TGCGCCAGCAGCCCATACCTAGCGGGAGGGATTACCTACGAGCAGTACTTC
CDR3aa: CASSPYLAGGITYEQYF

d_gene: NA
j_gene: TRBJ1-5
abundance: NA
v_gene: TRBV10-2
CDR3nt: TGCGCCAGCAGGGGTTCAGATCAGCCCCAGCATTTT
CDR3aa: CASRGSDQPQHF

d_gene: NA
j_gene: TRBJ2-5
abundance: NA
v_gene: TRBV28
CDR3nt: TGTGCCAGCAGTCCAGCGGCACAAGAGACCCAGTACTTC
CDR3aa: CASSPAAQETQYF

d_gene: TRBD1
j_gene: TRBJ2-5
abundance: NA
v_gene: TRBV6-1
CDR3nt: TGTGCCAGCAGTGACAGGGGGCTGGCAGAGACCCAGTACTTC
CDR3aa: CASSDRGLAETQYF

d_gene: NA
j_gene: TRBJ2-2
abundance: once
v_gene: TRBV4-3
CDR3nt: TGCGCCAGCAGCCAAGCGAAGTGGGCCGGGGAGCTGTTTTTT
CDR3aa: CASSQAKWAGELFF

d_gene: TRBD1
j_gene: TRBJ1-5
abundance: NA
v_gene: TRBV18
CDR3nt: TGTGCCAGCTCACCCAGGGGGAGTCAGCCCCAGCATTTT
CDR3aa: CASSPRGSQPQHF

d_gene: NA
j_gene: TRBJ2-7
abundance: NA
v_gene: TRBV9
CDR3nt: TGTGCCAGCAGCGTAGGTCAGGACTCCTACGAGCAGTACTTC
CDR3aa: CASSVGQDSYEQYF

d_gene: NA
j_gene: TRBJ1-1
abundance: NA
v_gene: TRBV5-1
CDR3nt: TGCGCCAGCAGCATCGGGGGAGACACTGAAGCTTTCTTT
CDR3aa: CASSIGGDTEAFF

d_gene: TRBD1
j_gene: TRBJ2-5
abundance: NA
v_gene: TRBV2
CDR3nt: TGTGCCAGCAGTGGGGGGACAGGGAAAGAGACCCAGTACTTC
CDR3aa: CASSGGTGKETQYF

d_gene: NA
j_gene: TRBJ2-7
abundance: NA
v_gene: TRBV21-1
CDR3nt: TGTGCCAGCAGCAAAGTGCTGGAATCCCGGGATTTTTGCTACGAGCAGTACTTC
CDR3aa: CASSKVLESRDFCYEQYF

d_gene: NA
j_gene: TRBJ2-3
abundance: once
v_gene: TRBV28
CDR3nt: TGTGCCAGCTGTTATTCGGACACAGATACGCAGTATTTT
CDR3aa: CASCYSDTDTQYF

d_gene: NA
j_gene: TRBJ2-3
abundance: NA
v_gene: TRBV19
CDR3nt: TGTGCCAGTAGTATCCGACAGACCACAGATACGCAGTATTTT
CDR3aa: CASSIRQTTDTQYF

d_gene: NA
j_gene: TRBJ1-5
abundance: NA
v_gene: TRBV2
CDR3nt: TGTGCCAGCAGTGATGGCAGGGGTAATCAGCCCCAGCATTTT
CDR3aa: CASSDGRGNQPQHF

d_gene: TRBD1
j_gene: TRBJ2-7
abundance: NA
v_gene: TRBV6-6
CDR3nt: TGTGCCAGCAGTTATCGTCCAGGGGGAAACTACGAGCAGTACTTC
CDR3aa: CASSYRPGGNYEQYF

d_gene: NA
j_gene: TRBJ1-5
abundance: once
v_gene: TRBV28
CDR3nt: TGTGCCAGCAGTTTCGGGGGGCTGAGCAATCAGCCCCAGCATTTT
CDR3aa: CASSFGGLSNQPQHF

d_gene: NA
j_gene: TRBJ2-7
abundance: once
v_gene: TRBV6-6
CDR3nt: TGTGCCAGCAGCCCTACAGGTTTTAACTCCTACGAGCAGTACTTC
CDR3aa: CASSPTGFNSYEQYF

d_gene: TRBD2
j_gene: TRBJ2-3
abundance: once
v_gene: TRBV25-1
CDR3nt: TGTGCCAGCAGCGGACTAGCGGGGACTCCTAGCACAGATACGCAGTATTTT
CDR3aa: CASSGLAGTPSTDTQYF

d_gene: NA
j_gene: TRBJ1-4
abundance: NA
v_gene: TRBV18
CDR3nt: TGTGCCAGCTCACCACCGGCTAGGGCTAATGAAAAACTGTTTTTT
CDR3aa: CASSPPARANEKLFF

d_gene: NA
j_gene: TRBJ1-1
abundance: NA
v_gene: TRBV4-3
CDR3nt: TGCGCCAGCAGCCTAGAATATCCCCCGCTTTACACTGAAGCTTTCTTT
CDR3aa: CASSLEYPPLYTEAFF

d_gene: TRBD1
j_gene: TRBJ2-1
abundance: NA
v_gene: TRBV25-1
CDR3nt: TGTGCCAGCAGTGCAGGAAGGACAGGGCGTTTCCCCTACAATGAGCAGTTCTTC
CDR3aa: CASSAGRTGRFPYNEQFF

d_gene: NA
j_gene: TRBJ1-3
abundance: NA
v_gene: TRBV5-1
CDR3nt: TGCGCCAGCAGCTTGGGGTTTTCGGGAAACACCATATATTTT
CDR3aa: CASSLGFSGNTIYF